This TCR beta chain was recorded in a study of chemoradiotherapy in HPV16-positive cancers. The data were produced by immunoSEQ multiplex PCR, yet TCRdb's version contains in-frame clones alone and is incomplete. This table holds 12,000 or so clones, roughly four fifths found once. Germline-derived CDR1 and CDR2 are MGHRA and YSYEKL. The CDR3 consists of 13 residues. V lost 2 bases and J lost 8, with 10 bases in between. The genes are TRBV4-1 and TRBJ2-1; TRBD2 might be the D (5 bases). The sample was acquired from a patient who underwent chemoradiotherapy. The receptor's source is a human donor with HPV-associated anogenital cancer. The DNA of the CDR3 is TGCGCCAGCAGCCAAAGAGGCGGGCATGAGCAGTTCTTC. It yields the protein CASSQRGGHEQFF.